This T cell receptor (beta chain) was identified in a study of shared clonotypes between healthy human individuals. The CDR3 contains 13 residues. Per the germline V gene, CDR1 is SGHTA and CDR2 is FQGNSA. V shed 3 bases and J shed 7 bases, with 12 bases lying between them. This clone has only a few counts. Produced via immunoSEQ multiplex PCR; TCRdb's table is partial and in-frame only. Counted here are about 2 million clones, 90% to 95% occurring once; the ten biggest clones make up 0.1% to 0.15%. The origin of this receptor is a man between 18 and 35 years old in good health. V gene TRBV7-2 combines with J gene TRBJ1-2; the D is unclear. Material for sequencing was naive CD4+ T cells sorted from blood. Noted subset: CD45RA+ positively selected. The CDR3, as DNA: TGTGCCAGCAGCTTCCCCGATCGCGGTGGCTACACCTTC. Its translation: CASSFPDRGGYTF.